These T cell receptor beta chains were read from a single sample in a study of blood T cell repertoires in COVID-19. The data were produced by immunoSEQ multiplex PCR, yet TCRdb's version contains in-frame clones alone and is incomplete. Among 200,000 to 250,000 clones, 70% to 90% were seen once, and the ten largest hold about a tenth. Sequenced material: PBMCs or T cells enriched from blood (not recorded which). Every receptor here comes from a man aged 25-45 years who had recovered from COVID-19. Each CDR3 is given with its conserved first and last residue. A D gene is named only where the DNA matches it firmly. Rows may omit the clone size; those that give it use once, few, many or a size class.

clone_size	j_call	d_call	v_call	cdr3_aa	cdr3_nt
once	TRBJ2-1	NA	TRBV5-1	CASSGTGPYNEQFF	TGCGCCAGCAGCGGTACAGGTCCCTACAATGAGCAGTTCTTC
NA	TRBJ2-3	TRBD2	TRBV28	CASRDHLAGVLTDTQYF	TGTGCCAGCAGAGACCATCTAGCGGGAGTTCTTACAGATACGCAGTATTTT
NA	TRBJ2-7	TRBD2	TRBV27	CASSPRASGGYEQYF	TGTGCCAGCAGTCCCAGAGCTAGCGGGGGGTACGAGCAGTACTTC
NA	TRBJ1-4	NA	TRBV2	CASTSGLEKLFF	TGTGCCAGCACATCCGGGTTAGAAAAACTGTTTTTT
NA	TRBJ1-5	NA	TRBV11-2	CASSLWLGGGGGNQPQHF	TGTGCCAGCAGCTTATGGCTCGGGGGGGGTGGTGGCAATCAGCCCCAGCATTTT
NA	TRBJ2-2	NA	TRBV12-3/TRBV12-4	CASTANTGELFF	TGTGCCAGCACAGCGAACACCGGGGAGCTGTTTTTT
NA	TRBJ1-5	TRBD1	TRBV2	CASNLQGASRGQPQHF	TGTGCCAGCAATCTACAGGGGGCGTCGCGTGGTCAGCCCCAGCATTTT
NA	TRBJ1-1	TRBD1	TRBV24-1	CATSDKGQRNTEAFF	TGTGCCACCAGTGATAAGGGACAGAGGAACACTGAAGCTTTCTTT
NA	TRBJ1-5	NA	TRBV6-7	CARPGVQPQHF	TGTGCCCGCCCGGGGGTTCAGCCCCAGCATTTT
NA	TRBJ1-1	TRBD1	TRBV27	CASSDRGYTEAFF	TGTGCCAGCTCGGACAGGGGATATACTGAAGCTTTCTTT
once	TRBJ1-1	NA	TRBV10-3	CAIAQGLDTEAFF	TGTGCCATCGCCCAGGGTCTGGACACTGAAGCTTTCTTT